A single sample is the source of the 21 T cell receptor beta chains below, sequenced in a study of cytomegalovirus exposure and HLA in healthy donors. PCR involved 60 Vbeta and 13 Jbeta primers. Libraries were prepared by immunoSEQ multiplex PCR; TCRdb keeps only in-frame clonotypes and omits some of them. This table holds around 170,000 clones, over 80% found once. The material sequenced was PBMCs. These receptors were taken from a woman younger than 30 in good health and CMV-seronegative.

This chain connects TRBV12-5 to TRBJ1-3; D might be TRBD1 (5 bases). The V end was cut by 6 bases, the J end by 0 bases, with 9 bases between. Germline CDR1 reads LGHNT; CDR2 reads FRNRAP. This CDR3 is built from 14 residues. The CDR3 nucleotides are TGTGCTAGTGGGTTGACAGTCTCTGGAAACACCATATATTTT. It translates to CASGLTVSGNTIYF.

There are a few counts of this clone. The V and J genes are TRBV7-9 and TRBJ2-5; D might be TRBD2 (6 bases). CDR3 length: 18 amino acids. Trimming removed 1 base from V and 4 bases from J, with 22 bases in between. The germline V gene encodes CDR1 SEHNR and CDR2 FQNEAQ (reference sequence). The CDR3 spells CASSLVSRGRILGETQYF. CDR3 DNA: TGTGCCAGCAGCTTAGTTTCCCGGGGGAGGATTCTAGGAGAGACCCAGTACTTC.

The CDR3 loop reads CASSRGGNTEAFF. The CDR3 bases are TGTGCCAGCTCGCGAGGCGGTAACACTGAAGCTTTCTTT. V is TRBV18 and J is TRBJ1-1; D is ambiguous. Trimming stripped 6 bases from V and 2 bases from J, with 10 bases between. CDR1 is KGHSH and CDR2 is LQKENI in the germline V gene. There are 13 residues in the CDR3. The complete variable domain, with remaining parts taken from reference TRBV18 and TRBJ1-1, reads NAGVMQNPRHLVRRRGQEARLRCSPMKGHSHVYWYRQLPEEGLKFMVYLQKENIIDESGMPKERFSAEFPKEGPSILRIQQVVRGDSAAYFCASSRGGNTEAFFGQGTRLTVV.

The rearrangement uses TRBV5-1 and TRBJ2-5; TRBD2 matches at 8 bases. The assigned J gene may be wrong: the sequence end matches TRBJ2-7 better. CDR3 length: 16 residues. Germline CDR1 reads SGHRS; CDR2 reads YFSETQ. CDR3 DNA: TGCGCCAGCAGTCCCGGGGCTACTAGCGGCGGCTACGAGCAGTACTTC. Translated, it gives CASSPGATSGGYEQYF.

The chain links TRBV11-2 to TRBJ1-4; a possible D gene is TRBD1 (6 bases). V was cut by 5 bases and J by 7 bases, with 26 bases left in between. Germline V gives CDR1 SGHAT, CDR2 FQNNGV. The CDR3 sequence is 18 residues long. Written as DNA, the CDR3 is TGTGCCAGCAGCCCCAATGCACCCCGACAAGGGGGACCTGAAAAACTGTTTTTT. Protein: CASSPNAPRQGGPEKLFF.

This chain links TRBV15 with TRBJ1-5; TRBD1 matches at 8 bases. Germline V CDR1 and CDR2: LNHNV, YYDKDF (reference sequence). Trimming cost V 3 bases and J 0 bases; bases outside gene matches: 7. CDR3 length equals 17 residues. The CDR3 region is CATSSELQGDSNQPQHF. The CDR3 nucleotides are TGTGCCACCAGCAGCGAACTACAGGGGGATAGCAATCAGCCCCAGCATTTT.

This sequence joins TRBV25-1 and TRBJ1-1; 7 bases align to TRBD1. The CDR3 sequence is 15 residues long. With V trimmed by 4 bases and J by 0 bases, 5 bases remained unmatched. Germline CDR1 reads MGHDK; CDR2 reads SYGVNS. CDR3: CASSGGQELNTEAFF. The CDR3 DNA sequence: TGTGCCAGCAGTGGTGGACAGGAACTGAACACTGAAGCTTTCTTT.

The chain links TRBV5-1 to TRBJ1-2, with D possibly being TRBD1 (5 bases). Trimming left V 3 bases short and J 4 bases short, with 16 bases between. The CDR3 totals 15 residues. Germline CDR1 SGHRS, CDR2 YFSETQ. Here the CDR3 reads CASSSRRGEGYGYTF. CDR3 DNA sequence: TGCGCCAGCAGCTCCCGGCGAGGGGAGGGCTATGGCTACACCTTC.

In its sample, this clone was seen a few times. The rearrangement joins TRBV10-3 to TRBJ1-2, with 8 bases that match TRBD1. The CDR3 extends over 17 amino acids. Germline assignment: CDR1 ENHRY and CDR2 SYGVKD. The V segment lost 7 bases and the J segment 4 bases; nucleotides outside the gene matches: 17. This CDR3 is CAINRADQGARVYGYTF. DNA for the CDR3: TGTGCCATCAACAGGGCCGATCAGGGGGCGCGAGTCTATGGCTACACCTTC.

The DNA of the CDR3 is TGTGCCAGCAGTGAAATCGCGGGGGACGAGCAGTACTTC. It codes for CASSEIAGDEQYF. The rearrangement joins TRBV6-1 to TRBJ2-7, with 7 bases identical to TRBD2. The CDR3 spans 13 residues. Looked up from germline, CDR1 is MNHNS and CDR2 is SASEGT. J was trimmed by 5 bases and V by 2 bases; bases with no gene match: 3.

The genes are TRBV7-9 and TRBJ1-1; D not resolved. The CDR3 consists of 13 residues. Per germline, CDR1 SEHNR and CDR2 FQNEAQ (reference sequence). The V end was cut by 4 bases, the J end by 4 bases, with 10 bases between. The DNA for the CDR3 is TGTGCCAGCAGCTCGAAGGGAGTCACTGAAGCTTTCTTT. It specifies CASSSKGVTEAFF.

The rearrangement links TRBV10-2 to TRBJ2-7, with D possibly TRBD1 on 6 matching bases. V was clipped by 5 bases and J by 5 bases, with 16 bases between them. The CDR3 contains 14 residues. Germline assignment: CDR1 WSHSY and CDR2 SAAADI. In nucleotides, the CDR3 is TGCGCCAGCAGTCCTTCGTGGGGGCTCGACGAGCAGTACTTC. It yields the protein CASSPSWGLDEQYF.

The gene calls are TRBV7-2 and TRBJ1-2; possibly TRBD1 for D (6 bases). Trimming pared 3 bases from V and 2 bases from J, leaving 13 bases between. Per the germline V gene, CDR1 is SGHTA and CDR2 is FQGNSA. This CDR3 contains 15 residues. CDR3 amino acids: CASSFPGTPNYGYTF. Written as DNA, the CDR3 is TGTGCCAGCAGCTTTCCCGGGACACCGAACTATGGCTACACCTTC.

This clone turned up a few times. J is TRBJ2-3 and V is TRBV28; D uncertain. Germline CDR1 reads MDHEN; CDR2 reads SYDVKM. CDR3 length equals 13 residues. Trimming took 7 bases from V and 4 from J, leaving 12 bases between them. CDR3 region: CASTADTSDTQYF. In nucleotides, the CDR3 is TGTGCCAGCACCGCAGACACTTCAGATACGCAGTATTTT.

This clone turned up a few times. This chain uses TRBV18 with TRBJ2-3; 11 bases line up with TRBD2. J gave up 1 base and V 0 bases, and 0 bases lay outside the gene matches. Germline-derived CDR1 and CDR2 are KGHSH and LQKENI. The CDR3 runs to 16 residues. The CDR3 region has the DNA TGTGCCAGCTCACCACCGACTAGCGGGGGCACAGATACGCAGTATTTT. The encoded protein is CASSPPTSGGTDTQYF.

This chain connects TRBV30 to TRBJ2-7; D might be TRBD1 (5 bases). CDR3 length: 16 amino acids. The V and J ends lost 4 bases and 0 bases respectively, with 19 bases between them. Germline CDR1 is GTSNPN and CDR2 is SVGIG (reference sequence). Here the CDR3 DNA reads TGTGCCTGGAAGGCAGGGAACCGACGGAGCTCCTACGAGCAGTACTTC. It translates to CAWKAGNRRSSYEQYF.

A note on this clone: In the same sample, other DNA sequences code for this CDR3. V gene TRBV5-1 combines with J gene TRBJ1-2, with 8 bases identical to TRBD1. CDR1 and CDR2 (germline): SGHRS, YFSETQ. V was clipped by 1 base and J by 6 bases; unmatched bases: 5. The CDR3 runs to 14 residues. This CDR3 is CASSLNQGAHGYTF. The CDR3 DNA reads TGCGCCAGCAGCTTGAACCAGGGGGCTCATGGCTACACCTTC.

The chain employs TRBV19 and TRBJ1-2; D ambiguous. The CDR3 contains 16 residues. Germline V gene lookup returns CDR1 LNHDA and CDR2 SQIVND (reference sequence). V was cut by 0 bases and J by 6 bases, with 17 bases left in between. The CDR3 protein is CASSIEGSAAADGYTF. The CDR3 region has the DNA TGTGCCAGTAGTATAGAAGGTTCGGCGGCGGCGGATGGCTACACCTTC.

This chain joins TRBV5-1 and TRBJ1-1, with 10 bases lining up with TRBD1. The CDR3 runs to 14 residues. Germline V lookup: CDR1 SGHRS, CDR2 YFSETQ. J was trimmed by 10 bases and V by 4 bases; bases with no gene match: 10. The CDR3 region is CASSQGQGGFGAFF. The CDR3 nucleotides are TGCGCCAGCAGCCAAGGACAGGGGGGGTTTGGAGCTTTCTTT.

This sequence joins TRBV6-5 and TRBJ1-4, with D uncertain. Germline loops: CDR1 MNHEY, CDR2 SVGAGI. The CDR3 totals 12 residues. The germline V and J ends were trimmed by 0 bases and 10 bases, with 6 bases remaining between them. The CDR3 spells CASSYSNGKLFF. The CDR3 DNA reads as TGTGCCAGCAGTTACTCGAACGGAAAACTGTTTTTT.

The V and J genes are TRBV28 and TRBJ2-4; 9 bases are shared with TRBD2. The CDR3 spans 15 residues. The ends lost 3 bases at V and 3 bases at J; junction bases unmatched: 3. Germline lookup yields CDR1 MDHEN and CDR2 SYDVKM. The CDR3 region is CASSLAGGRKNIQYF. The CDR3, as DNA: TGTGCCAGCAGTTTGGCGGGGGGGCGCAAAAACATTCAGTACTTC. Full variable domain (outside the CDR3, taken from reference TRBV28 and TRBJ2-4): DVKVTQSSRYLVKRTGEKVFLECVQDMDHENMFWYRQDPGLGLRLIYFSYDVKMKEKGDIPEGYSVSREKKERFSLILESASTNQTSMYLCASSLAGGRKNIQYFGAGTRLSVL.